Each of the 26 T cell receptor beta chains below was sequenced from the same sample in a study of PD-1 blockade in classical Hodgkin lymphoma. Sequenced by immunoSEQ multiplex PCR; TCRdb stores in-frame clones only, minus some. The repertoire holds about 64,000 clones, 85% to 95% seen once, with 8% in the top ten. Regarding time point: cycle 4 day 1 (C4D1), after five to seven weeks of nivolumab. All trial patients relapsed after autologous stem cell transplantation. The sample here was peripheral blood mononuclear cells (PBMCs), taken before the fourth cycle of nivolumab. These receptors were obtained from a human donor with classical Hodgkin lymphoma.

The chain links TRBV27 to TRBJ2-3, with TRBD1 matching over 9 bases. With 8 bases clipped from V and 3 bases from J, the junction kept 9 bases outside the gene matches. This CDR3 has 15 amino acids. CDR1 is MNHEY, CDR2 SMNVEV, per germline (reference sequence). DNA for the CDR3: TGTGCCAGCGGACAGGGGAGTTGGTCTACAGATACGCAGTATTTT. Protein: CASGQGSWSTDTQYF.

The chain is built from TRBV7-8 and TRBJ2-1; 7 nucleotides agree with TRBD2. CDR3 length: 13 amino acids. Germline CDR1 and CDR2: SGHVS and FQNEAQ. J was trimmed by 7 bases and V by 8 bases; bases with no gene match: 8. In DNA, the CDR3 is TGTGCCAGCCGGGCGGGAGATCAAAATGAGCAGTTCTTC. It specifies CASRAGDQNEQFF.

This chain connects TRBV5-1 to TRBJ2-6; 8 nucleotides match TRBD1. CDR3 size: 17 residues. CDR1 SGHRS and CDR2 YFSETQ come from the germline V gene. V trimming: 1 base; J trimming: 4 bases; junction bases outside the gene matches: 7. The CDR3, as DNA: TGCGCCAGCAGCTTGACGGACAGGGTGTTGGGGGCCAACGTCCTGACTTTC. Residues: CASSLTDRVLGANVLTF.

J is TRBJ1-4 and V is TRBV18, with 8 bases fitting TRBD1. V trimming: 3 bases; J trimming: 7 bases; junction bases outside the gene matches: 7. This CDR3 region has 15 residues. Germline V CDR1 and CDR2: KGHSH, LQKENI. CDR3 amino acids: CASSPFGQGGEKLFF. CDR3 in DNA: TGTGCCAGCTCACCGTTCGGACAGGGAGGTGAAAAACTGTTTTTT. The variable domain in full, completed from reference TRBV18 and TRBJ1-4, reads NAGVMQNPRHLVRRRGQEARLRCSPMKGHSHVYWYRQLPEEGLKFMVYLQKENIIDESGMPKERFSAEFPKEGPSILRIQQVVRGDSAAYFCASSPFGQGGEKLFFGSGTQLSVL.

The chain links TRBV6-5 to TRBJ2-2; D is ambiguous. The CDR3 is 15 amino acids. Germline V lookup: CDR1 MNHEY, CDR2 SVGAGI. Trimming pared 8 bases from V and 0 bases from J, leaving 13 bases between. The CDR3 spells CASGRKQPNTGELFF. The CDR3 bases are TGTGCCAGCGGCCGCAAGCAACCGAACACCGGGGAGCTGTTTTTT.

V is TRBV7-3 and J is TRBJ2-2, with 7 bases that match TRBD2. Looked up from germline, CDR1 is SGHTA and CDR2 is FQGTGA. The CDR3 runs 16 residues. V gave up 0 bases and J gave up 6 bases; unmatched junction bases: 7. The CDR3 region is CASSLTAPGGAGELFF. Here the CDR3 DNA reads TGTGCCAGCAGCTTAACAGCACCGGGGGGAGCCGGGGAGCTGTTTTTT.

This clone was seen just once. The CDR3 DNA reads TGTGCCAGCAGTGTAATTAAGGGAACAGATACGCAGTATTTT. It codes for CASSVIKGTDTQYF. This chain connects TRBV25-1 to TRBJ2-3; D not resolved. V lost 4 bases, J lost 3 bases, and 11 bases lay in between. The CDR3 spans 14 residues. From germline, CDR1 is MGHDK and CDR2 SYGVNS.

The chain joins TRBV11-2 to TRBJ2-1; D is perhaps TRBD1 (6 bases). Germline CDR1 and CDR2: SGHAT and FQNNGV. This CDR3 spans 15 amino acids. Trimming cost V 4 bases and J 6 bases, with 16 bases left between them. The DNA for the CDR3 is TGTGCCAGCAGCTACCGGGACAAAACTGGCAATGAGCAGTTCTTC. Translating it yields CASSYRDKTGNEQFF.

V gene TRBV7-6 combines with J gene TRBJ2-4; tentatively, D is TRBD2 (6 bases). Germline V gene lookup returns CDR1 SGHVS and CDR2 FNYEAQ. There are 16 residues in the CDR3. Trimming removed 7 bases at V and 2 bases at J, with 18 bases between. The CDR3 DNA follows: TGTGCCAGCAACCTAGCGATCGGGGGACCCAAAAACATTCAGTACTTC. Residues: CASNLAIGGPKNIQYF.

The V call is TRBV14, the J call TRBJ1-1; D is ambiguous. From germline, CDR1 is SGHDN and CDR2 FVKESK. The CDR3 runs to 13 residues. Trimming cost V 6 bases and J 5 bases, with 13 bases left between them. The CDR3 is CASSLVERTEAFF. The DNA of the CDR3 is TGTGCCAGCAGTCTAGTGGAGAGGACTGAAGCTTTCTTT.

This clone was recorded once. This sequence joins TRBV28 and TRBJ1-4; D uncertain. Trimming left V 6 bases short and J 3 bases short, with 8 bases between. Germline values: CDR1 MDHEN, CDR2 SYDVKM. The CDR3 spans 13 residues. CDR3 in DNA: TGTGCCAGCAGCGGTAGGGCTAATGAAAAACTGTTTTTT. Protein sequence: CASSGRANEKLFF.

This clone came up once. V usage is TRBV10-3 and J usage is TRBJ1-6; the D is unclear. Germline-derived CDR1 and CDR2 are ENHRY and SYGVKD. Trimming left V 4 bases short and J 5 bases short, with 12 bases between. The CDR3 consists of 15 residues. CDR3: CAISGGTPDNSPLHF. CDR3 nucleotide sequence: TGTGCCATCAGTGGGGGTACACCCGATAATTCACCCCTCCACTTT.

CDR3 bases: TGTGCCAGCAACGAGGGGATCCAAGAGACCCAGTACTTC. Translated, it gives CASNEGIQETQYF. This chain joins TRBV6-1 and TRBJ2-5; the D call may be TRBD1 or TRBD2 (5 bases each). From germline, CDR1 is MNHNS and CDR2 SASEGT. Trimming left V 7 bases short and J 1 base short, with 10 bases between. The CDR3 has 13 residues.

The chain joins TRBV6-1 to TRBJ2-2; 15 nucleotides align to TRBD2. Germline V gene data show CDR1 as MNHNS and CDR2 as SASEGT. V lost 5 bases to trimming and J lost 0 bases; unmatched junction nucleotides: 7. CDR3 length: 19 amino acids. CDR3 sequence: CASSQGLAGGRTNTGELFF. Here the CDR3 DNA reads TGTGCCAGCAGTCAAGGACTAGCGGGGGGGAGGACGAACACCGGGGAGCTGTTTTTT.

V and J are TRBV5-1 and TRBJ2-5; D possibly corresponds to TRBD2 (5 bases). Trimming pared 4 bases from V and 5 bases from J, leaving 12 bases between. This CDR3 region has 13 residues. CDR1 is SGHRS and CDR2 is YFSETQ in the germline V gene. The CDR3 reads CASSPPGLETQYF. For the CDR3, the DNA is TGCGCCAGCAGCCCGCCGGGGTTGGAGACCCAGTACTTC.

The chain joins TRBV4-1 to TRBJ2-7; the match to TRBD2 covers 11 bases. Per germline, CDR1 MGHRA and CDR2 YSYEKL. V lost 4 bases to trimming and J lost 3 bases; unmatched junction nucleotides: 11. The CDR3 runs 17 residues. The CDR3 DNA reads TGCGCCAGCAGCCTGGGGCTTAGCGGGAGGGGAGGCTACGAGCAGTACTTC. Amino acids: CASSLGLSGRGGYEQYF.

The rearrangement uses TRBV13 and TRBJ2-7; 7 nucleotides agree with TRBD1. After removal of 2 bases from V and 2 bases from J, the junction contained 6 bases not matched to a gene. Germline assignment: CDR1 PRHDT and CDR2 FYEKMQ (reference sequence). This CDR3 is 15 amino acids long. The CDR3 spells CASSLSGTVPYEQYF. The CDR3 nucleotides are TGTGCCAGCAGCTTATCCGGGACAGTACCCTACGAGCAGTACTTC.

This clone showed up just once. The V call is TRBV18, the J call TRBJ2-2; D remains ambiguous. Germline V gene data show CDR1 as KGHSH and CDR2 as LQKENI. With 3 bases removed from V and 4 bases from J, the gap between germline ends came to 9 bases. The CDR3 consists of 14 residues. CDR3 nucleotides: TGTGCCAGCTCACCTCGGTCGAGCACCGGGGAGCTGTTTTTT. It encodes CASSPRSSTGELFF.

This chain links TRBV11-3 with TRBJ2-2, with a tentative D call TRBD2 (5 bases). The CDR3 covers 14 residues. Per the germline V gene, CDR1 is SGHNT and CDR2 is YENEEA. V was trimmed by 0 bases and J by 7 bases, leaving 9 bases between them. In DNA form, the CDR3 reads TGTGCCAGCAGCTTAGATGTGGGAGTCGGGGAGCTGTTTTTT. It yields the protein CASSLDVGVGELFF.

The chain recombines TRBV4-1 with TRBJ2-5; the match to TRBD1 covers 7 bases. Per the germline V gene, CDR1 is MGHRA and CDR2 is YSYEKL. The CDR3 has 16 amino acids. V was clipped by 3 bases and J by 3 bases; unmatched bases: 10. In nucleotides, the CDR3 is TGCGCCAGCAGCCAGGTCACAGGGGCGGGCAAAGAGACCCAGTACTTC. Its translation: CASSQVTGAGKETQYF.

The gene calls are TRBV27 and TRBJ2-7; tentative D call: TRBD2 (6 bases). The CDR3 sequence is 14 residues long. Germline V CDR1 and CDR2: MNHEY, SMNVEV (reference sequence). Deletions cut 4 bases from V and 6 bases from J, with 16 bases between. Here the CDR3 DNA reads TGTGCCAGCAGTTGGGGAGGATCCCCATCCGAGCAGTACTTC. Its translation is CASSWGGSPSEQYF.

This clone was seen a single time. The gene calls are TRBV4-1 and TRBJ2-7; 9 nucleotides align to TRBD1. The CDR3 extends over 17 amino acids. Germline loops: CDR1 MGHRA, CDR2 YSYEKL. Germline trimming cut 0 bases from V and 1 base from J; bases unmatched to any gene: 7. CDR3 loop: CASSQEGPGTGSYEQYF. The DNA for the CDR3 is TGCGCCAGCAGCCAAGAAGGTCCCGGGACAGGGTCCTACGAGCAGTACTTC.

The V and J genes are TRBV13 and TRBJ2-7; perhaps D is TRBD1 or TRBD2 (5 bases each). Deletions cut 3 bases from V and 4 bases from J, with 22 bases between. The CDR3 sequence is 17 residues long. Germline V gene sequence: CDR1 PRHDT, CDR2 FYEKMQ (reference sequence). CDR3 sequence reads: CASSFSVPGPTNYEQYF. The CDR3 nucleotides read TGTGCCAGCAGCTTCTCAGTGCCGGGACCGACGAATTACGAGCAGTACTTC.

The rearrangement uses TRBV10-3 and TRBJ2-3; 11 nucleotides match TRBD2. There are 18 residues in the CDR3. From germline, CDR1 is ENHRY and CDR2 SYGVKD. J lost 2 bases, V lost 2 bases, and 9 bases had no gene match. The CDR3 coding sequence is TGTGCCATCAGTGAGCCTATTAGCGGGGGGGTCCTCACAGATACGCAGTATTTT. As protein: CAISEPISGGVLTDTQYF.

V usage is TRBV27 and J usage is TRBJ2-2; unclear D gene. CDR1 and CDR2 from the germline V gene are MNHEY and SMNVEV (reference sequence). V shed 3 bases and J shed 1 base, with 6 bases lying between them. This CDR3 spans 14 amino acids. For the CDR3, the DNA is TGTGCCAGCAGTTTTTTCCTGAACACCGGGGAGCTGTTTTTT. Amino acid sequence: CASSFFLNTGELFF.

The chain employs TRBV7-9 and TRBJ1-1; 7 nucleotides align to TRBD1. Germline lookup yields CDR1 SEHNR and CDR2 FQNEAQ (reference sequence). The CDR3 length is 14 residues. The V and J ends lost 5 bases and 11 bases, in that order; junction bases with no gene match: 14. CDR3 sequence (DNA): TGTGCCAGCAGCAACCCGACAGGGATGGGCGGCGCTTTCTTT. It codes for CASSNPTGMGGAFF.